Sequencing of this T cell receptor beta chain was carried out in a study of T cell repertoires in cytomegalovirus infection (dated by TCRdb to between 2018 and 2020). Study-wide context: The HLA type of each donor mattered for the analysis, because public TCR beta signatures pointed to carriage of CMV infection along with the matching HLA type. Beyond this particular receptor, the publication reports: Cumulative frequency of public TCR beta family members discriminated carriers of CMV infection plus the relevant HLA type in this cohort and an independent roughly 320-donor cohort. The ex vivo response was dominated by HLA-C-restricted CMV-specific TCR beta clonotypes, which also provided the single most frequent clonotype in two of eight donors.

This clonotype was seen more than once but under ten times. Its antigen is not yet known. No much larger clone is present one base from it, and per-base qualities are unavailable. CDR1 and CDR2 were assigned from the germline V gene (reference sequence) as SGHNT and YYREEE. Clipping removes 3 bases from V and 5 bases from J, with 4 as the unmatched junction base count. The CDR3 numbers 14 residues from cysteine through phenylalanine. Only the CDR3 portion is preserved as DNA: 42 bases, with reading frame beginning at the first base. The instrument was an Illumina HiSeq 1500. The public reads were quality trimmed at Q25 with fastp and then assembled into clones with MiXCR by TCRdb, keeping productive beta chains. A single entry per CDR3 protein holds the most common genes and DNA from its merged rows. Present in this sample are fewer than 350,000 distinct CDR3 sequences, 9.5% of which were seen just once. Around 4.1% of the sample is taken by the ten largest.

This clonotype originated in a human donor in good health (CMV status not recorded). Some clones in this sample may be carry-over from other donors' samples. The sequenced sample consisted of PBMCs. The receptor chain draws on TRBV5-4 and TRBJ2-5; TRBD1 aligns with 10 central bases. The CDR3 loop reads CASSWDRGLETQYF. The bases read TGTGCCAGCAGCTGGGACAGGGGCCTTGAGACCCAGTACTTC.